Shown below are 21 T cell receptor beta chains from a single sample sequenced in a study of shared clonotypes between healthy human individuals (dated by TCRdb to the early 2020s). Receptors were amplified or captured by the immunoSEQ multiplex PCR assay. TCRdb mirrors the immuneACCESS table, restricted to in-frame sequences. Some clones are absent from its copies; in checked studies, under half trace to an unresolved V gene, and the reason for the others is unknown. Present in this sample are about 690,000 clones, around 90% of which were seen just once. The ten largest clones add up to 34% of the sample. Sequenced: memory CD8+ T cells from PBMCs. Read against the paper, the sample's cell subset or site label means: CD45RO+ cells pooled with CCR7-negative TemRA cells. Source of these receptors: a man aged 18 to 30 in good health. Some clones in this sample may be carry-over from other donors' samples.

In its sample, this clone was seen once. The rearrangement uses TRBV5-5 and TRBJ2-7; unclear D gene. The length of the CDR3 is 14 residues. Germline CDR1 is SGHKS and CDR2 is YYEKEE (reference sequence). With 0 bases removed from V and 5 bases from J, the gap between germline ends came to 12 bases. CDR3 sequence: CASSLGWGSNEQYF. The CDR3 coding sequence is TGTGCCAGCAGCTTGGGTTGGGGTTCAAACGAGCAGTACTTC.

The V call is TRBV7-7, the J call TRBJ2-5; 12 nucleotides line up with TRBD1. The CDR3 contains 16 residues. With V trimmed by 5 bases and J by 5 bases, 9 bases remained unmatched. CDR1 is SSHAT, CDR2 FNYEAQ, per germline (reference sequence). This CDR3 is CASSPRRDRGPETQYF. CDR3 in DNA: TGTGCCAGCAGCCCGAGGAGGGACAGGGGGCCGGAGACCCAGTACTTC.

The DNA for the CDR3 is TGTGCCAGCACCCCCAGATGGGAAGGCGGGGGGAACACCATATATTTT. Translating it yields CASTPRWEGGGNTIYF. This chain links TRBV11-2 with TRBJ1-3, with D maybe TRBD1 (5 bases). The CDR3 extends over 16 amino acids. CDR1 SGHAT and CDR2 FQNNGV come from the germline V gene. The V gene lost 7 bases and the J gene lost 7 bases, with 23 bases spanning the gap.

This clone was recorded only once. The chain recombines TRBV9 with TRBJ2-7, with 12 bases aligning to TRBD1. J gave up 7 bases and V 4 bases, and 12 bases lay outside the gene matches. In germline, CDR1 is SGDLS, CDR2 YYNGEE. The CDR3 is 16 residues long. For the CDR3, the DNA is TGTGCCAGCAGCCCCAGACCGGGACAGGGGGCGAATGAGCAGTACTTC. This sequence encodes CASSPRPGQGANEQYF.

The gene calls are TRBV7-9 and TRBJ2-1; D is unclear. Trimming shortened V by 2 bases and J by 9 bases, and 5 bases separated the two germline ends. The V gene's germline CDR1 is SEHNR and CDR2 FQNEAQ (reference sequence). This CDR3 spans 11 amino acids. The CDR3 DNA sequence: TGTGCCAGCAGCTTAAGTGGTGAGCAGTTCTTC. Translation: CASSLSGEQFF.

The chain employs TRBV28 and TRBJ2-7; D is ambiguous. Germline values: CDR1 MDHEN, CDR2 SYDVKM. Trimming left V 9 bases short and J 3 bases short, with 12 bases between. This CDR3 has 12 residues. CDR3 in amino acids: CASNDGLYEQYF. The DNA for the CDR3 is TGTGCCAGTAACGACGGGCTCTACGAGCAGTACTTC.

The chain has TRBV27 and TRBJ1-3; 7 nucleotides line up with TRBD1. This CDR3 is built from 17 residues. Germline CDR1 and CDR2: MNHEY and SMNVEV (reference sequence). Trimming at V came to 2 bases and at J to 0 bases, leaving 7 bases not matched to a gene. The CDR3 loop is CASSLRAGGDSGNTIYF. In DNA, the CDR3 is TGTGCCAGCAGTTTACGGGCAGGGGGTGACTCTGGAAACACCATATATTTT.

The chain combines TRBV4-1 with TRBJ1-3; 8 nucleotides match TRBD1. The CDR3 length is 12 residues. Per germline, CDR1 MGHRA and CDR2 YSYEKL. Losses at the gene ends were 8 bases for V and 9 bases for J; bases not matched to a gene: 6. DNA of the CDR3: TGCGCCAGCCGGGGACAGGCCACCACCATATATTTT. It translates to CASRGQATTIYF.

The J gene is TRBJ2-1, the V gene TRBV7-3; TRBD2 matches 12 bases. CDR1 and CDR2 from the germline V gene are SGHTA and FQGTGA. The junction had 5 bases not matched to a gene; V was cut back by 2 bases and J by 3 bases. This CDR3 has 17 residues. The CDR3 spells CASSLWPSGRGYNEQFF. As DNA, the CDR3 is TGTGCCAGCAGCTTATGGCCTAGCGGGAGGGGCTACAATGAGCAGTTCTTC.

This chain joins TRBV27 and TRBJ1-1, with 9 bases fitting TRBD1. CDR3 size: 16 residues. With V trimmed by 0 bases and J by 1 base, 3 bases remained unmatched. CDR1 is MNHEY, CDR2 SMNVEV, per germline (reference sequence). CDR3 sequence reads: CASSLSQTGGNTEAFF. The CDR3 DNA sequence: TGTGCCAGCAGTTTATCCCAGACAGGGGGGAACACTGAAGCTTTCTTT.

The V gene is TRBV15, the J gene TRBJ2-4; D is perhaps TRBD1 (6 bases). From germline, CDR1 is LNHNV and CDR2 YYDKDF (reference sequence). Trimming pared 0 bases from V and 2 bases from J, leaving 11 bases between. The CDR3 sequence is 16 residues long. This CDR3 reads CATSRDLDRSKNIQYF. The CDR3, as DNA: TGTGCCACCAGCAGAGATTTGGACAGATCCAAAAACATTCAGTACTTC.

The chain is built from TRBV7-9 and TRBJ2-1; TRBD2 matches at 7 bases. This CDR3 has 16 residues. The junction had 8 bases not matched to a gene; V was cut back by 1 base and J by 5 bases. The V gene's germline CDR1 is SEHNR and CDR2 FQNEAQ (reference sequence). CDR3 coding DNA: TGTGCCAGCAGCTTAGTCGGTAGCGGGCCTAACAATGAGCAGTTCTTC. Residues: CASSLVGSGPNNEQFF.

The V gene is TRBV13, the J gene TRBJ2-5, with D perhaps given as TRBD1 or TRBD2 (5 bases each). V lost 5 bases to trimming and J lost 2 bases, with 12 bases between them. CDR3 length: 14 amino acids. Germline V gives CDR1 PRHDT, CDR2 FYEKMQ (reference sequence). CDR3 sequence: CASSPRGPQETQYF. In nucleotides, the CDR3 is TGTGCCAGCAGCCCCCGGGGCCCACAAGAGACCCAGTACTTC.

The rearrangement uses TRBV4-3 and TRBJ2-3, with D unresolved. Germline lookup yields CDR1 LGHNA and CDR2 YSLEER. Trimming shortened V by 4 bases and J by 0 bases, and 11 bases separated the two germline ends. The length of the CDR3 is 15 residues. The CDR3 sequence: CASSLLGGSTDTQYF. CDR3 nucleotides: TGCGCCAGCAGCCTCCTTGGCGGAAGCACAGATACGCAGTATTTT.

The rearrangement links TRBV9 to TRBJ2-7, with D uncertain. This CDR3 has 15 amino acids. V was shortened by 0 bases and J by 4 bases, with 14 bases between the two germline ends. Germline lookup yields CDR1 SGDLS and CDR2 YYNGEE. DNA of the CDR3: TGTGCCAGCAGCGTAGGGTACGGTCTTTCGTACGAGCAGTACTTC. Amino acid sequence: CASSVGYGLSYEQYF. Supplemented by reference TRBV9 and TRBJ2-7, the full variable domain reads DSGVTQTPKHLITATGQRVTLRCSPRSGDLSVYWYQQSLDQGLQFLIQYYNGEERAKGNILERFSAQQFPDLHSELNLSSLELGDSALYFCASSVGYGLSYEQYFGPGTRLTVT.

The rearrangement uses TRBV5-8 and TRBJ2-5; 7 bases are a match to TRBD2. In germline, CDR1 is SGHTS, CDR2 YDEGEE. With V trimmed by 4 bases and J by 1 base, 10 bases remained unmatched. The CDR3 spans 16 residues. Written as DNA, the CDR3 is TGTGCCAGCAGCCTTGGGCCAAGCGGGATCCAAGAGACCCAGTACTTC. Translating gives CASSLGPSGIQETQYF.

In its sample, this clone was seen a few times. The same CDR3 arises from other DNA sequences in this sample as well. The gene calls are TRBV27 and TRBJ2-1, with TRBD2 matching over 12 bases. The germline gives CDR1 MNHEY, CDR2 SMNVEV (reference sequence). Trimming cost V 3 bases and J 5 bases; bases outside gene matches: 2. The CDR3 runs to 15 residues. CDR3 sequence: CASSFGLAGNNEQFF. The CDR3, as DNA: TGTGCCAGCAGTTTCGGACTAGCGGGAAACAATGAGCAGTTCTTC.

The chain combines TRBV7-9 with TRBJ1-5; D is undetermined. Germline V gene lookup returns CDR1 SEHNR and CDR2 FQNEAQ (reference sequence). V shed 1 base and J shed 3 bases, with 7 bases lying between them. The CDR3 is made up of 14 amino acids. The CDR3: CASSLDSTNQPQHF. CDR3 sequence (DNA): TGTGCCAGCAGCTTAGACAGTACCAATCAGCCCCAGCATTTT.

The gene calls are TRBV10-3 and TRBJ2-7; D might be TRBD2 (5 bases). CDR1 ENHRY and CDR2 SYGVKD come from the germline V gene. Trimming cost V 0 bases and J 2 bases, with 5 bases left between them. The CDR3 has 13 amino acids. The CDR3 reads CAISESRAYEQYF. In DNA form, the CDR3 reads TGTGCCATCAGTGAGTCGAGGGCCTACGAGCAGTACTTC.

The V gene is TRBV10-3, the J gene TRBJ1-1; D gene uncertain. CDR1 is ENHRY, CDR2 SYGVKD, per germline. Trimming stripped 0 bases from V and 1 base from J, with 6 bases between. This CDR3 has 14 amino acids. The DNA for the CDR3 is TGTGCCATCAGTGAGTCGGAACCGAACACTGAAGCTTTCTTT. Residues: CAISESEPNTEAFF.

In its sample, this clone was seen once. The rearrangement joins TRBV7-6 to TRBJ2-7, with TRBD2 matching over 13 bases. The CDR3 totals 15 residues. Germline CDR1 and CDR2: SGHVS and FNYEAQ. Losses at the gene ends were 5 bases for V and 4 bases for J; bases not matched to a gene: 5. This chain's CDR3 is CASSPTSGRAYEQYF. The CDR3 bases are TGTGCCAGCAGCCCAACTAGCGGGAGGGCGTACGAGCAGTACTTC.